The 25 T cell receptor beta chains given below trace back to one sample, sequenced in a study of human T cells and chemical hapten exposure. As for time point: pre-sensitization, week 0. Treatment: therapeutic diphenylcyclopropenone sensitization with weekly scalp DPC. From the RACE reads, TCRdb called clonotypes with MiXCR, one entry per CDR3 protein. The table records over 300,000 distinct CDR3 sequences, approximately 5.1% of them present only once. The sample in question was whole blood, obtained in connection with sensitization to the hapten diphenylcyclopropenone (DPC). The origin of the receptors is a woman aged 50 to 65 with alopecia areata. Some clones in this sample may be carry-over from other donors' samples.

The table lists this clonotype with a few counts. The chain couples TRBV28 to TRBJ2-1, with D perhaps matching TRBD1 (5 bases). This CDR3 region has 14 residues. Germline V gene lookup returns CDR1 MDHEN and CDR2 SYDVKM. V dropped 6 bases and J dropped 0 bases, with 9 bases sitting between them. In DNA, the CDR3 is TGTGCCAGCAGATATGACAGCTCCTACAATGAGCAGTTCTTC. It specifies CASRYDSSYNEQFF.

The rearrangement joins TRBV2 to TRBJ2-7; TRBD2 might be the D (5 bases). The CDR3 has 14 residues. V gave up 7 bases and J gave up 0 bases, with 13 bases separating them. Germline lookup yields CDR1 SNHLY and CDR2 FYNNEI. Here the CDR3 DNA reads TGTGCCAGCAAAGGAAGCGGTAGCTCCTACGAGCAGTACTTC. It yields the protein CASKGSGSSYEQYF.

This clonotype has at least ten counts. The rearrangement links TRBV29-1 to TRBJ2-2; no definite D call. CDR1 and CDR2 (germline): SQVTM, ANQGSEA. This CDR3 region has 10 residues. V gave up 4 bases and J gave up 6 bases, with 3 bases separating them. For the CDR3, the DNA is TGCAGCGTTGTATCCGGGGAGCTGTTTTTT. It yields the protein CSVVSGELFF.

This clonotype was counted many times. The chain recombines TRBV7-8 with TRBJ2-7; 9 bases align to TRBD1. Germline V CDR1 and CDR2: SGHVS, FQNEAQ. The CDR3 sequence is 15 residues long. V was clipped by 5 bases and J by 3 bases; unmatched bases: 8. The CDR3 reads CASSHRDRVLYEQYF. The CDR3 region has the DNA TGTGCCAGCAGCCACCGGGACAGGGTTCTCTACGAGCAGTACTTC.

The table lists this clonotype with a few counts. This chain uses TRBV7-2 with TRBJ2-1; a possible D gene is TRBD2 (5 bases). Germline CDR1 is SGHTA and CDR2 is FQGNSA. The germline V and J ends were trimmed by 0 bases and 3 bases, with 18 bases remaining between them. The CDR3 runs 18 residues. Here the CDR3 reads CASSLASSGKSGYNEQFF. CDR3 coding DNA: TGTGCCAGCAGCTTAGCTTCGTCGGGGAAGTCGGGCTACAATGAGCAGTTCTTC.

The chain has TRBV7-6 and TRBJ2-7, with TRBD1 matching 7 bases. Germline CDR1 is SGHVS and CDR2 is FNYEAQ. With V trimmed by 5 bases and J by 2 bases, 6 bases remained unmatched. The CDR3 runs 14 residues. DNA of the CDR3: TGTGCCAGCAGCGAATACAGGGGCCCCTACGAGCAGTACTTC. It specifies CASSEYRGPYEQYF. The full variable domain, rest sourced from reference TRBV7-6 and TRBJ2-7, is GAGVSQSPRYKVTKRGQDVALRCDPISGHVSLYWYRQALGQGPEFLTYFNYEAQQDKSGLPNDRFSAERPEGSISTLTIQRTEQRDSAMYRCASSEYRGPYEQYFGPGTRLTVT.

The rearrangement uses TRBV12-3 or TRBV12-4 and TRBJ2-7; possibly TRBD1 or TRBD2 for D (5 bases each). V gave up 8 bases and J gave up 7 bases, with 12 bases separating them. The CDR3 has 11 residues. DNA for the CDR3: TGTGCCAGCGGGCCGGGGCTGGAGCAGTACTTC. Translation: CASGPGLEQYF.

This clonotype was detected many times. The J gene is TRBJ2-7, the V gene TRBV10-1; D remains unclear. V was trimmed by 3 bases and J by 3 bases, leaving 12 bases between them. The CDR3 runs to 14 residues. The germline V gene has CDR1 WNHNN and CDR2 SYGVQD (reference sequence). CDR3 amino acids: CASSDGLNSYEQYF. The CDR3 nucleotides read TGCGCCAGCAGTGACGGTTTGAATAGCTACGAGCAGTACTTC.

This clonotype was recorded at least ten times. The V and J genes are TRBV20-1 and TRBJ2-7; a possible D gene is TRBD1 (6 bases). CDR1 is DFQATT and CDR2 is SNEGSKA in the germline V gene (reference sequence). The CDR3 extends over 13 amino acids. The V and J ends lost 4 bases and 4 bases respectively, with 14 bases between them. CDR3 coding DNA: TGCAGTGCTACCCTAGGACAGAGGTACGAGCAGTACTTC. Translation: CSATLGQRYEQYF.

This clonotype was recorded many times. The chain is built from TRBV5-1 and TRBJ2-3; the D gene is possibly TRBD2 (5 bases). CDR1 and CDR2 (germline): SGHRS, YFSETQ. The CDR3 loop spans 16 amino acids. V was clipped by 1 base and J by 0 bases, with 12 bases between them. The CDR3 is CASSLTRLSSTDTQYF. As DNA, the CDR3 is TGCGCCAGCAGCTTGACTAGACTTTCTAGCACAGATACGCAGTATTTT. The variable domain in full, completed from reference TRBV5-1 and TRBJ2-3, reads KAGVTQTPRYLIKTRGQQVTLSCSPISGHRSVSWYQQTPGQGLQFLFEYFSETQRNKGNFPGRFSGRQFSNSRSEMNVSTLELGDSALYLCASSLTRLSSTDTQYFGPGTRLTVL.

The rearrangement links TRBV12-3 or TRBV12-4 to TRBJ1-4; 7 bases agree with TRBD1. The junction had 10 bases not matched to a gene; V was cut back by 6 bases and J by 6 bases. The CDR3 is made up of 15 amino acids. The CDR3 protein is CASSPHRTGDEKLFF. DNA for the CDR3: TGTGCCAGCAGCCCCCATAGGACAGGCGATGAAAAACTGTTTTTT.

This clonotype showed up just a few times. The CDR3 DNA is TGTGCCAGCAGCCAAGTACCCGGGGCCGACTTGGGCGAAGAGCAGTTCTTC. It is translated as CASSQVPGADLGEEQFF. The chain combines TRBV14 with TRBJ2-1; D may correspond to TRBD1 or TRBD2 (5 bases each). V lost 1 base and J lost 10, with 23 bases in between. This CDR3 has 17 residues. CDR1 is SGHDN and CDR2 is FVKESK in the germline V gene.

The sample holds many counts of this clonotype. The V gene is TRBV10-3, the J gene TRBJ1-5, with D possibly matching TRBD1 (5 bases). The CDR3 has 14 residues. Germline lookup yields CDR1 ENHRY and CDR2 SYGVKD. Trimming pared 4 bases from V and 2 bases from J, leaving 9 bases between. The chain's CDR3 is CAISAQEGNQPQHF. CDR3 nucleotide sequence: TGTGCCATCAGTGCACAGGAGGGCAATCAGCCCCAGCATTTT.

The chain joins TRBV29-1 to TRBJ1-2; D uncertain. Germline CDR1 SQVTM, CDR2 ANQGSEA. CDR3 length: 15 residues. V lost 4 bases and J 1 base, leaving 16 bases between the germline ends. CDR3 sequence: CSVVTYSQLNYGYTF. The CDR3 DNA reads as TGCAGCGTTGTAACGTACAGCCAACTTAACTATGGCTACACCTTC.

This CDR3 is CAWTGQGKSQPQHF. CDR3 coding DNA: TGTGCCTGGACGGGACAGGGGAAAAGCCAGCCCCAGCATTTT. The J gene is TRBJ1-5, the V gene TRBV30; 10 bases fit TRBD1. V lost 4 bases, J lost 7 bases, and 7 bases stayed unmatched. The CDR3 contains 14 residues. Looked up from germline, CDR1 is GTSNPN and CDR2 is SVGIG (reference sequence).

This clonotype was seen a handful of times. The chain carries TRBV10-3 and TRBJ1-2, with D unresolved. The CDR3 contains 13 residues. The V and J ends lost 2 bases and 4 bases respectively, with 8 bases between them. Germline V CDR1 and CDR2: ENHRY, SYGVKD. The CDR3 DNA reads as TGTGCCATCAGTGAGATGGACGGCTATGGCTACACCTTC. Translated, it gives CAISEMDGYGYTF.

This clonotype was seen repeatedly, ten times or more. The CDR3 protein is CASSFGLSASPDTQYF. CDR3 coding DNA: TGTGCCAGCAGTTTTGGGCTTAGCGCGTCCCCAGATACGCAGTATTTT. V and J are TRBV28 and TRBJ2-3, with D maybe TRBD2 (5 bases). This CDR3 contains 16 residues. V dropped 3 bases and J dropped 4 bases, with 17 bases sitting between them. Germline loops: CDR1 MDHEN, CDR2 SYDVKM.

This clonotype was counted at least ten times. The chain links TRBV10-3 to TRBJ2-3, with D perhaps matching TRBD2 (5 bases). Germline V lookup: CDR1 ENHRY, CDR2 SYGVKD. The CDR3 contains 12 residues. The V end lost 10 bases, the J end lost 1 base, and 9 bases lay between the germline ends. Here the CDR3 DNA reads TGTGCCACCCAGAGGGGCACAGATACGCAGTATTTT. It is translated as CATQRGTDTQYF.

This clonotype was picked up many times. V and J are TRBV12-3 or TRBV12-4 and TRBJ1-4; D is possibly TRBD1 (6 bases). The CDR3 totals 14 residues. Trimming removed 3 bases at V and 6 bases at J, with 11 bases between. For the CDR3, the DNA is TGTGCCAGCAGTTTCAGGGGAGGGGATGAAAAACTGTTTTTT. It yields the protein CASSFRGGDEKLFF.

The DNA of the CDR3 is TGCAGTGCTAGAGATCGCCCCGGCGGGTACAATGAGCAGTTCTTC. Translated, it gives CSARDRPGGYNEQFF. V usage is TRBV20-1 and J usage is TRBJ2-1, with D tentatively TRBD2 (5 bases). V was pared by 0 bases and J by 4 bases, with 13 bases between. CDR3 length equals 15 residues. The germline V gene has CDR1 DFQATT and CDR2 SNEGSKA (reference sequence).

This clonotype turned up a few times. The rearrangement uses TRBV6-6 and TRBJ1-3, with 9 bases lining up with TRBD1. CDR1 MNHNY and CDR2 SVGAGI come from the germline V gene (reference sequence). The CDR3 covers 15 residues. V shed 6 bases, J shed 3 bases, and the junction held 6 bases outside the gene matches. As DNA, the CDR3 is TGTGCCAGCAGCCCAGGGACAGGGAATGGAAACACCATATATTTT. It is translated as CASSPGTGNGNTIYF.

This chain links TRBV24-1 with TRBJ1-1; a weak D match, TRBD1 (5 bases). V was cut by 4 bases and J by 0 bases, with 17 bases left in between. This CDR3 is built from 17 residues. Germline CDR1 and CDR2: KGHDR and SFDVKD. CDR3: CATSDPWQGTMNTEAFF. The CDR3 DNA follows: TGTGCCACCAGTGACCCCTGGCAGGGCACTATGAACACTGAAGCTTTCTTT.

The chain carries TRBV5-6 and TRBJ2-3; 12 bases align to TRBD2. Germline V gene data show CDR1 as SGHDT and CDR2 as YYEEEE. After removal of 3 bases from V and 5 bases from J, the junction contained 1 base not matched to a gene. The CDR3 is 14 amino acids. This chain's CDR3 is CASSWTSGIDTQYF. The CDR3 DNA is TGTGCCAGCAGCTGGACTAGCGGGATAGATACGCAGTATTTT. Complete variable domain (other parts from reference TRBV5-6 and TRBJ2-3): DAGVTQSPTHLIKTRGQQVTLRCSPKSGHDTVSWYQQALGQGPQFIFQYYEEEERQRGNFPDRFSGHQFPNYSSELNVNALLLGDSALYLCASSWTSGIDTQYFGPGTRLTVL.

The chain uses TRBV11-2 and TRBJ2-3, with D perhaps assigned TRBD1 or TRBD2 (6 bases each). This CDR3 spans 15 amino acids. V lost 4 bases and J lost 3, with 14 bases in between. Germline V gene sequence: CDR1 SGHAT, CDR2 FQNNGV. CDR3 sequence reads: CASSSSRGATDTQYF. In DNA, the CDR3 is TGTGCCAGCAGCTCCTCTAGGGGGGCGACAGATACGCAGTATTTT.

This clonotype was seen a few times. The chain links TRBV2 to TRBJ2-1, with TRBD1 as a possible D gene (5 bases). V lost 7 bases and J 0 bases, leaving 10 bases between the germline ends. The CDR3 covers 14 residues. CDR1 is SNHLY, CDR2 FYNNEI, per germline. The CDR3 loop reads CASMERGSYNEQFF. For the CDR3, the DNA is TGTGCCAGCATGGAAAGGGGCTCCTACAATGAGCAGTTCTTC.